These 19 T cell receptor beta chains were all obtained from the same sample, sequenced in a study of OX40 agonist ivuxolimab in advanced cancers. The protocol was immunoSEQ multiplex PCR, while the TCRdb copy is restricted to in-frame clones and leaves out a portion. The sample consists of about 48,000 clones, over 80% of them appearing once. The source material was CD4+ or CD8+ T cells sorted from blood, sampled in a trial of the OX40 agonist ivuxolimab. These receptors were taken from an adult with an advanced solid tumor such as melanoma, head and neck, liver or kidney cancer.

CDR3 in DNA: TGTGCCAGCAGCGTATGGGACAGCGCGTACAATGAGCAGTTCTTC. It is translated as CASSVWDSAYNEQFF. This chain links TRBV9 with TRBJ2-1; 7 bases align to TRBD1. The CDR3 spans 15 residues. The germline CDR1 and CDR2 sequences are SGDLS and YYNGEE. J lost 4 bases, V lost 1 base, and 5 bases had no gene match. The variable domain in full, with the rest retrieved from reference TRBV9 and TRBJ2-1, is DSGVTQTPKHLITATGQRVTLRCSPRSGDLSVYWYQQSLDQGLQFLIQYYNGEERAKGNILERFSAQQFPDLHSELNLSSLELGDSALYFCASSVWDSAYNEQFFGPGTRLTVL.

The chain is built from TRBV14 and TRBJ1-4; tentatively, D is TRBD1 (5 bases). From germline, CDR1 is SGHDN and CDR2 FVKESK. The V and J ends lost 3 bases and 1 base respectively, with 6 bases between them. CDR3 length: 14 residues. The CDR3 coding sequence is TGTGCCAGCAGCCATGACAGAACTAATGAAAAACTGTTTTTT. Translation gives CASSHDRTNEKLFF.

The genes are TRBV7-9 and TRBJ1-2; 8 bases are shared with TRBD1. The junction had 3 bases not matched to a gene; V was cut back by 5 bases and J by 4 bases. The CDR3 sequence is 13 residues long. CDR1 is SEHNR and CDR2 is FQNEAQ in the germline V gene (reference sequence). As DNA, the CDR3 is TGTGCCAGCAGCCCGGACAGGGCCTATGGCTACACCTTC. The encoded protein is CASSPDRAYGYTF.

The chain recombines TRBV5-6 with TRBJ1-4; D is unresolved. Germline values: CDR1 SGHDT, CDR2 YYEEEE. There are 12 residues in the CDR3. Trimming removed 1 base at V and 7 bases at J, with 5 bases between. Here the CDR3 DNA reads TGTGCCAGCAGCTTGAACTCTGAAAAACTGTTTTTT. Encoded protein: CASSLNSEKLFF. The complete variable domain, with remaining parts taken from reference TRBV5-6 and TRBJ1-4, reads DAGVTQSPTHLIKTRGQQVTLRCSPKSGHDTVSWYQQALGQGPQFIFQYYEEEERQRGNFPDRFSGHQFPNYSSELNVNALLLGDSALYLCASSLNSEKLFFGSGTQLSVL.

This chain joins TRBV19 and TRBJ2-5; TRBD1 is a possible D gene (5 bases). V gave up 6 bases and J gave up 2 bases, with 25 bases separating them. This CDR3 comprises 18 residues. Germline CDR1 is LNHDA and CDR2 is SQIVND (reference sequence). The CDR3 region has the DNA TGTGCCAGTAGCCGGGTCCTGGGGCCGACCGGTCGACAAGAGACCCAGTACTTC. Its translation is CASSRVLGPTGRQETQYF.

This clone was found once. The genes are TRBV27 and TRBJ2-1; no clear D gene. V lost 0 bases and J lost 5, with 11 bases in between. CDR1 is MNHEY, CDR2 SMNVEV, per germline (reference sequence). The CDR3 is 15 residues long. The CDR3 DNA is TGTGCCAGCAGTTTATCCGACGCCAGGAACAATGAGCAGTTCTTC. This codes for CASSLSDARNNEQFF.

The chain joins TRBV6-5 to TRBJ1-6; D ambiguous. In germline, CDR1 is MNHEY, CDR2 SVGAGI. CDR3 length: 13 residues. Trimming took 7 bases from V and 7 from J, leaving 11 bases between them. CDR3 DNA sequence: TGTGCCAGCAACTTCGGGCGAAATTCACCCCTCCACTTT. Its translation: CASNFGRNSPLHF.

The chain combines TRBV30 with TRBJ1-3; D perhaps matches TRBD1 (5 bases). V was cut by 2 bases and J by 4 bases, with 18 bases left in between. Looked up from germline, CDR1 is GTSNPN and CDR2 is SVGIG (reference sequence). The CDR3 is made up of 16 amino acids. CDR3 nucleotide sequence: TGTGCCTGGAGTCGGGGAAACAGGAGGAGCGGAAACACCATATATTTT. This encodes CAWSRGNRRSGNTIYF.

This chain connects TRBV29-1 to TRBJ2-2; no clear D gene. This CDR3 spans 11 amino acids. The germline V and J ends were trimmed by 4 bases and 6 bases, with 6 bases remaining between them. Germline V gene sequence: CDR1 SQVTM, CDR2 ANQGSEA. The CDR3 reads CSVGGPGELFF. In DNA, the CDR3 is TGCAGCGTTGGAGGTCCCGGGGAGCTGTTTTTT.

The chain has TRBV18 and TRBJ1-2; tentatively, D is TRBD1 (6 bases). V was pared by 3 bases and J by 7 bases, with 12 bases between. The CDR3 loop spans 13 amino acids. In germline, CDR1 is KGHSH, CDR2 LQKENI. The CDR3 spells CASSPDRAGGYTF. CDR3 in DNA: TGTGCCAGCTCACCGGACAGAGCAGGTGGCTACACCTTC.

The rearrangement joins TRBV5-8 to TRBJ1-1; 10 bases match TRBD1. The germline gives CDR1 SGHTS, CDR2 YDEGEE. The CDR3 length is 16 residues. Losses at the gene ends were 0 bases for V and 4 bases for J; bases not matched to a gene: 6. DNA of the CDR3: TGTGCCAGCAGCTTGGTAGGGACAGGGGCGGGCACTGAAGCTTTCTTT. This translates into CASSLVGTGAGTEAFF.

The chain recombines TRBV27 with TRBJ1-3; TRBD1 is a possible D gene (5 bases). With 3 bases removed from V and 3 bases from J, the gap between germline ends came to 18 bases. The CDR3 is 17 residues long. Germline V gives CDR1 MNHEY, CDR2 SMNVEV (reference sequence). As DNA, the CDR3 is TGTGCCAGCAGTTTTATTCGGCAGGGATTGTTTGGAAACACCATATATTTT. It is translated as CASSFIRQGLFGNTIYF.

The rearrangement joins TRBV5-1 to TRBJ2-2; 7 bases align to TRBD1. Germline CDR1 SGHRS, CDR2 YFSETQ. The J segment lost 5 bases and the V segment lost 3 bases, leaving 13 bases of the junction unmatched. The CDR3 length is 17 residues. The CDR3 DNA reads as TGCGCCAGCAGCTCCAACCCGACAGGGCAGCGGACCGGGGAGCTGTTTTTT. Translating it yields CASSSNPTGQRTGELFF.

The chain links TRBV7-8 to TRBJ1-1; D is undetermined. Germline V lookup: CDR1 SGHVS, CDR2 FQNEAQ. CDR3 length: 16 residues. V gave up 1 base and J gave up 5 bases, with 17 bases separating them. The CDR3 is CASSLEFRVTQTEAFF. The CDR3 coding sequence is TGTGCCAGCAGCTTAGAGTTCCGCGTTACTCAGACTGAAGCTTTCTTT.

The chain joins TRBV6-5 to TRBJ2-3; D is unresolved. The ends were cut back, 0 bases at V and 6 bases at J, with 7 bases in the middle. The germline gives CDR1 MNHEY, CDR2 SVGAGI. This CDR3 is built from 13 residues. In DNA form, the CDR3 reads TGTGCCAGCAGTTACTCCCGAAGGGATACGCAGTATTTT. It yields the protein CASSYSRRDTQYF.

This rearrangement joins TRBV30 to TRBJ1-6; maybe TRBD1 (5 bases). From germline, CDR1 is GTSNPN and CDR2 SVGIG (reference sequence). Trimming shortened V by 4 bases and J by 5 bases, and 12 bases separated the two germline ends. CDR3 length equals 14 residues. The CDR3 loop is CAWNSGTHNSPLHF. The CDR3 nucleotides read TGTGCCTGGAATTCCGGGACCCATAATTCACCCCTCCACTTT.

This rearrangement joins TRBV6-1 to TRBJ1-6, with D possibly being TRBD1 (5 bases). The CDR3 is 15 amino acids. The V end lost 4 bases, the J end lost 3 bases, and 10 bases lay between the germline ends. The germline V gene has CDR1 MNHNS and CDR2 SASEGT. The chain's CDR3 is CASSGRQLYNSPLHF. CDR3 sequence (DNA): TGTGCCAGCAGTGGGAGACAGCTCTATAATTCACCCCTCCACTTT.

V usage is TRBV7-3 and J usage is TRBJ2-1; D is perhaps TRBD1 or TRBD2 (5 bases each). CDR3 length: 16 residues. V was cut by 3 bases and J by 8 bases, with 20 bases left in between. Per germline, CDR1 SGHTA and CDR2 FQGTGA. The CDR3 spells CASSLYPGTLGDEQFF. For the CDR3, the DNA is TGTGCCAGCAGCTTGTACCCCGGGACCCTAGGCGATGAGCAGTTCTTC.

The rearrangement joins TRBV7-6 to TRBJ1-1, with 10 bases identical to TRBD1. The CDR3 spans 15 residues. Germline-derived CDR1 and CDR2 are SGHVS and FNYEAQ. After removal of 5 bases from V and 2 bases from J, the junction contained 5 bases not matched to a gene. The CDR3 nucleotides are TGTGCCAGCAGCCGCGGGACAGGGGTAAACACTGAAGCTTTCTTT. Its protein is CASSRGTGVNTEAFF.